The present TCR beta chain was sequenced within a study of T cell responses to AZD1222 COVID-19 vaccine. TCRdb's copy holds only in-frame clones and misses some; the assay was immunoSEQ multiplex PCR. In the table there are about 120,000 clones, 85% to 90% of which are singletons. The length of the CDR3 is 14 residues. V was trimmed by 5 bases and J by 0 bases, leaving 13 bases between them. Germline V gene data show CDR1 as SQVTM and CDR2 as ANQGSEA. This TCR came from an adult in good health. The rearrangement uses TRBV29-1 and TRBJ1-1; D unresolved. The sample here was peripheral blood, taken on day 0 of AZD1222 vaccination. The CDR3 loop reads CSVLPELMNTEAFF. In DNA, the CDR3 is TGCAGCGTTTTGCCGGAATTAATGAACACTGAAGCTTTCTTT.